This T cell receptor beta chain came from a study of T cells in narcolepsy. The CDR3 covers 16 residues. V was clipped by 2 bases and J by 8 bases, with 18 bases between them. CDR1 MNHEY and CDR2 SVGAGI come from the germline V gene. Repertoires were generated with immunoSEQ multiplex PCR, while TCRdb's copy carries only in-frame clones and drops some. The data hold just over 20,000 clones, with 75% to 90% observed a single time. V is TRBV6-5 and J is TRBJ1-4; D remains unclear. The TCR sequence derives from a human donor in good health. Sample: memory (CD45RA-) CD4+ T cells from blood. Written as DNA, the CDR3 is TGTGCCAGCAGTTACGGCTACTCCCGGACGAGAGAAAAACTGTTTTTT. The encoded protein is CASSYGYSRTREKLFF.